Following are 10 T cell receptor beta chains from one sample sequenced in a study of blood T cell repertoires in COVID-19. The assay was immunoSEQ multiplex PCR, and TCRdb's table has in-frame clones only and misses some. The repertoire holds roughly 250,000 clones, with just over 90% as singletons. Sequencing was carried out using PBMCs or T cells enriched from blood (not recorded which). The receptor source for this set is a woman aged 40 to 50 with acute COVID-19.

The V and J genes are TRBV5-6 and TRBJ2-7; 11 nucleotides align to TRBD2. The trim removed 4 bases at V and 3 bases at J, leaving 6 bases unmatched. CDR3 length: 15 residues. Per germline, CDR1 SGHDT and CDR2 YYEEEE. The CDR3 protein is CASSPTLAGGYEQYF. The CDR3 DNA reads TGTGCCAGCAGCCCAACTCTAGCGGGAGGCTACGAGCAGTACTTC.

This clone was detected only once. The J gene is TRBJ1-1, the V gene TRBV30, with 8 positions matching TRBD1. The CDR3 extends over 14 amino acids. After removal of 0 bases from V and 5 bases from J, the junction contained 5 bases not matched to a gene. CDR1 and CDR2 (germline): GTSNPN, SVGIG (reference sequence). The CDR3 region has the DNA TGTGCCTGGAGTGTACTGACAGGGGATACTGAAGCTTTCTTT. Residues: CAWSVLTGDTEAFF.

The gene calls are TRBV5-1 and TRBJ2-1, with a possible D match to TRBD2 (5 bases). The CDR3 has 14 residues. Germline CDR1 and CDR2: SGHRS and YFSETQ. V was trimmed by 2 bases and J by 8 bases, leaving 14 bases between them. The CDR3 sequence: CASSLGLLLDEQFF. CDR3 in DNA: TGCGCCAGCAGCTTAGGACTCCTCTTGGATGAGCAGTTCTTC.

This chain connects TRBV5-1 to TRBJ2-3, with 9 positions matching TRBD2. CDR1 is SGHRS, CDR2 YFSETQ, per germline. V was clipped by 0 bases and J by 2 bases; unmatched bases: 7. The CDR3 is 17 amino acids. The CDR3 reads CASSLVASGAFTDTQYF. As DNA, the CDR3 is TGCGCCAGCAGCTTGGTGGCTAGCGGGGCCTTCACAGATACGCAGTATTTT.

The chain combines TRBV5-4 with TRBJ2-4, with 7 positions matching TRBD1. The CDR3 sequence is 15 residues long. Germline V gene data show CDR1 as SGHNT and CDR2 as YYREEE (reference sequence). After removal of 5 bases from V and 0 bases from J, the junction contained 5 bases not matched to a gene. CDR3 region: CASSSTGEAKNIQYF. The CDR3 DNA reads TGTGCCAGCAGTTCAACAGGGGAAGCCAAAAACATTCAGTACTTC.

J is TRBJ2-5 and V is TRBV19; 9 bases are a match to TRBD1. The ends lost 5 bases at V and 2 bases at J; junction bases unmatched: 21. Germline values: CDR1 LNHDA, CDR2 SQIVND (reference sequence). The CDR3 is made up of 20 amino acids. Here the CDR3 reads CASSSAKGQGEGRKQETQYF. The CDR3 DNA is TGTGCCAGTAGTTCCGCTAAGGGACAGGGAGAAGGAAGGAAACAAGAGACCCAGTACTTC.

This clone was seen just once. V usage is TRBV27 and J usage is TRBJ2-2, with TRBD1 as a possible D gene (6 bases). V lost 6 bases and J 6 bases, leaving 11 bases between the germline ends. CDR1 MNHEY and CDR2 SMNVEV come from the germline V gene (reference sequence). This CDR3 has 13 amino acids. CDR3 sequence (DNA): TGTGCCAGCAGGAGTACAGGGCCCGGGGAGCTGTTTTTT. It codes for CASRSTGPGELFF.

The rearrangement links TRBV5-1 to TRBJ1-1, with unresolved D. CDR3 length: 13 amino acids. Germline V gives CDR1 SGHRS, CDR2 YFSETQ. V lost 4 bases and J lost 5, with 12 bases in between. The CDR3: CASSPDLWTEAFF. The CDR3 DNA sequence: TGCGCCAGCAGCCCGGACTTGTGGACTGAAGCTTTCTTT.

This chain links TRBV18 with TRBJ1-2, with TRBD1 as a possible D gene (6 bases). CDR1 is KGHSH, CDR2 LQKENI, per germline. V was clipped by 3 bases and J by 0 bases, with 8 bases between them. The CDR3 length is 14 residues. The CDR3 DNA sequence: TGTGCCAGCTCACCGACAGGAACTAACTATGGCTACACCTTC. As protein: CASSPTGTNYGYTF.

The chain carries TRBV10-3 and TRBJ2-7; 12 nucleotides align to TRBD2. The CDR3 runs 14 residues. Per germline, CDR1 ENHRY and CDR2 SYGVKD. Germline trimming cut 9 bases from V and 2 bases from J; bases unmatched to any gene: 5. CDR3 DNA: TGTGCCATTAGACTAGCGGGGGAAACCTACGAGCAGTACTTC. Protein sequence: CAIRLAGETYEQYF.